A single sample is the source of the 2 T cell receptor beta chains below, sequenced in a study of T cell responses to AZD1222 COVID-19 vaccine. Only in-frame clones appear in the TCRdb table, and some are missing; sequencing was by immunoSEQ multiplex PCR. The data contain roughly 140,000 clones, approximately 89% of them singletons. Sequences were derived from peripheral blood, sampled on day 0 of AZD1222 vaccination. All receptors derive from an adult in good health.

This chain joins TRBV11-2 and TRBJ2-3; 11 bases are a match to TRBD2. Germline V lookup: CDR1 SGHAT, CDR2 FQNNGV. J gave up 2 bases and V 4 bases, and 5 bases lay outside the gene matches. This CDR3 is 16 amino acids long. In DNA, the CDR3 is TGTGCCAGCAGCTCACGACTAGCGGGACTCACAGATACGCAGTATTTT. Translating gives CASSSRLAGLTDTQYF.

V and J are TRBV2 and TRBJ1-1; D remains ambiguous. With 6 bases removed from V and 0 bases from J, the gap between germline ends came to 11 bases. Germline V CDR1 and CDR2: SNHLY, FYNNEI. The CDR3 is 14 residues long. The CDR3 is CASRGQRLNTEAFF. The CDR3 DNA is TGTGCCAGCAGGGGTCAGAGACTGAACACTGAAGCTTTCTTT.